The 16 T cell receptor beta chains in this list originate from one sample, sequenced in a study of identical twins. Via MiXCR, TCRdb re-called the 5' RACE reads, giving one row per CDR3 protein. The top ten clones hold around 0.98% of a sample with some 660,000 distinct CDR3 sequences, 8.6% of them seen once. The sample was also linked to a second study, of yellow fever vaccine responses in identical twins.

Sequenced sample: PBMCs. These receptors were taken from a woman under 30 in good health.

This clonotype has a count of ten or more. CDR3 DNA sequence: TGTGCCAGCAGCCCCCGACAGGAACCCATGTACAATGAGCAGTTCTTC. It encodes CASSPRQEPMYNEQFF. The chain is built from TRBV3-1 and TRBJ2-1; D perhaps matches TRBD1 (6 bases). V lost 4 bases, J lost 4 bases, and 17 bases lay in between. CDR3 size: 16 residues. Looked up from germline, CDR1 is LGHDT and CDR2 is YNNKEL (reference sequence).

This clonotype was observed many times. The chain combines TRBV6-5 with TRBJ2-1; D call uncertain. Germline CDR1 and CDR2: MNHEY and SVGAGI. The CDR3 extends over 15 amino acids. Trimming took 4 bases from V and 6 from J, leaving 16 bases between them. The CDR3 region is CASSSPTKNFNEQFF. The CDR3 nucleotides read TGTGCCAGCAGTTCACCTACGAAAAACTTCAATGAGCAGTTCTTC.

This clonotype was counted only a few times. The J gene is TRBJ2-4, the V gene TRBV28; the D gene could be TRBD1 or TRBD2 (5 bases each). The CDR3 runs to 15 residues. The ends were cut back, 7 bases at V and 5 bases at J, with 18 bases in the middle. CDR1 is MDHEN and CDR2 is SYDVKM in the germline V gene. The CDR3 DNA sequence: TGTGCCAGCACCGACGCAGGGCAGGGACAAAACATTCAGTACTTC. Translated, it gives CASTDAGQGQNIQYF. The full variable domain, in which reference TRBV28 and TRBJ2-4 provide the parts outside the CDR3, is DVKVTQSSRYLVKRTGEKVFLECVQDMDHENMFWYRQDPGLGLRLIYFSYDVKMKEKGDIPEGYSVSREKKERFSLILESASTNQTSMYLCASTDAGQGQNIQYFGAGTRLSVL.

The chain combines TRBV20-1 with TRBJ2-5; 9 bases match TRBD2. Unmatched junction bases numbered 12, after V lost 2 bases and J lost 5 bases. This CDR3 region has 16 residues. Per germline, CDR1 DFQATT and CDR2 SNEGSKA (reference sequence). CDR3 DNA: TGCAGTGCTAGATCAGCGGGGGGCCTTCGCGGGGAGACCCAGTACTTC. It is translated as CSARSAGGLRGETQYF.

The V gene is TRBV11-2, the J gene TRBJ1-1; 7 bases match TRBD1. Trimming cost V 3 bases and J 4 bases; bases outside gene matches: 2. Germline V gene data show CDR1 as SGHAT and CDR2 as FQNNGV. The CDR3 is 13 residues long. As DNA, the CDR3 is TGTGCCAGCAGCTTTGGGGACAGCACTGAAGCTTTCTTT. Protein: CASSFGDSTEAFF.

The sample holds a few counts of this clonotype. This chain joins TRBV7-2 and TRBJ2-3; D unresolved. Germline values: CDR1 SGHTA, CDR2 FQGNSA. This CDR3 is built from 13 residues. The V gene lost 4 bases and the J gene lost 2 bases, with 7 bases spanning the gap. CDR3 region: CASSSPATDTQYF. For the CDR3, the DNA is TGTGCCAGCAGCTCCCCGGCCACAGATACGCAGTATTTT.

This clonotype was recorded many times. The CDR3 DNA is TGCAGCGTAGAAAGCCAGGGGGCACCAAGTGAAGATACGCAGTATTTT. It yields the protein CSVESQGAPSEDTQYF. The chain joins TRBV29-1 to TRBJ2-3, with TRBD1 matching 8 bases. The CDR3 is 16 amino acids. V gave up 6 bases and J gave up 5 bases; unmatched junction bases: 16. In germline, CDR1 is SQVTM, CDR2 ANQGSEA.

This clonotype was detected a few times. The chain links TRBV6-1 to TRBJ2-7; D unresolved. The CDR3 runs to 14 residues. Germline CDR1 MNHNS, CDR2 SASEGT. The V end was cut by 5 bases, the J end by 5 bases, with 16 bases between. The CDR3 region has the DNA TGTGCCAGCAGTATTGGGGTGGGTATGGACGAGCAGTACTTC. It specifies CASSIGVGMDEQYF.

This clonotype was recorded many times. V gene TRBV12-3 or TRBV12-4 combines with J gene TRBJ2-2; no clear D. V lost 7 bases and J lost 3, with 18 bases in between. The CDR3 contains 16 residues. The CDR3 DNA reads as TGTGCCAGCATCCCCGGGCACCTACTTCACACCGGGGAGCTGTTTTTT. Encoded protein: CASIPGHLLHTGELFF.

This rearrangement joins TRBV12-3 or TRBV12-4 to TRBJ2-7; D might be TRBD2 (6 bases). V gave up 5 bases and J gave up 1 base, with 18 bases separating them. CDR3 length equals 16 residues. The CDR3 region is CASSSLVKGRSYEQYF. CDR3 nucleotide sequence: TGTGCCAGCAGTAGCCTTGTAAAGGGGAGGTCCTACGAGCAGTACTTC.

In its sample, this clonotype was seen many times. The chain uses TRBV5-1 and TRBJ1-1, with D perhaps matching TRBD1 (6 bases). The V end was cut by 8 bases, the J end by 7 bases, with 15 bases between. The CDR3 totals 12 residues. Per the germline V gene, CDR1 is SGHRS and CDR2 is YFSETQ. Here the CDR3 DNA reads TGCGCCAGTAGGGGGATATCTGTTGAAGCTTTCTTT. Translated: CASRGISVEAFF. Full variable domain (rest looked up from reference TRBV5-1 and TRBJ1-1): KAGVTQTPRYLIKTRGQQVTLSCSPISGHRSVSWYQQTPGQGLQFLFEYFSETQRNKGNFPGRFSGRQFSNSRSEMNVSTLELGDSALYLCASRGISVEAFFGQGTRLTVV.

This clonotype was picked up a small number of times. This sequence joins TRBV12-3 or TRBV12-4 and TRBJ1-5; 10 bases agree with TRBD1. The CDR3 runs to 14 residues. The ends lost 4 bases at V and 5 bases at J; junction bases unmatched: 2. CDR3 residues: CASSWTGGDQPQHF. CDR3 nucleotide sequence: TGTGCCAGCAGTTGGACAGGGGGGGATCAGCCCCAGCATTTT.

The V call is TRBV11-2, the J call TRBJ2-2; D unclear. Trimming left V 4 bases short and J 3 bases short, with 9 bases between. The CDR3 is made up of 14 amino acids. Germline-derived CDR1 and CDR2 are SGHAT and FQNNGV. CDR3 coding DNA: TGTGCCAGCAGCTACACAAGAGACACCGGGGAGCTGTTTTTT. Protein sequence: CASSYTRDTGELFF.

This clonotype was detected only a few times. The rearrangement uses TRBV6-2 or TRBV6-3 and TRBJ2-1; 10 nucleotides align to TRBD2. With 7 bases clipped from V and 4 bases from J, the junction kept 10 bases outside the gene matches. Germline values: CDR1 MNHEY, CDR2 SVGEGT. This CDR3 contains 16 residues. As DNA, the CDR3 is TGTGCCAGCACAACGACGGGGACTAGCGTTTACAATGAGCAGTTCTTC. Translating gives CASTTTGTSVYNEQFF.

In this sample, this clonotype turned up a few times. The chain links TRBV7-9 to TRBJ2-1; no clear D gene. V lost 11 bases and J lost 8, with 10 bases in between. Germline-derived CDR1 and CDR2 are SEHNR and FQNEAQ (reference sequence). This CDR3 is built from 10 residues. Here the CDR3 reads CASMGYEQFF. The DNA of the CDR3 is TGTGCCTCTATGGGTTATGAGCAGTTCTTC.

This sequence joins TRBV5-1 and TRBJ1-6, with D possibly being TRBD1 (5 bases). Germline CDR1 and CDR2: SGHRS and YFSETQ. The CDR3 consists of 15 residues. Trimming shortened V by 0 bases and J by 7 bases, and 11 bases separated the two germline ends. The CDR3 loop reads CASSLAGGENSPLHF. The CDR3 DNA sequence: TGCGCCAGCAGCTTGGCCGGAGGGGAAAATTCACCCCTCCACTTT.